A single sample gave rise to the 4 T cell receptor beta chains below, sequenced in a study of cytomegalovirus exposure and HLA in healthy donors. Use of 60 Vbeta and 13 Jbeta primers characterized the PCR. The repertoire was sequenced with immunoSEQ multiplex PCR; TCRdb's copy has only in-frame clones and lacks some. The sample has around 97,000 clones, roughly 9.4% seen once. The sample consisted of PBMCs. These receptors were collected from a man in his forties or fifties in good health and CMV-seropositive.

V is TRBV5-1 and J is TRBJ1-3, with 7 bases that match TRBD1. Trimming cost V 0 bases and J 8 bases; bases outside gene matches: 11. Germline V lookup: CDR1 SGHRS, CDR2 YFSETQ. There are 16 residues in the CDR3. CDR3 nucleotides: TGCGCCAGCAGCTTGGTGCTACAGGGGATCTCGGACACCATATATTTT. This codes for CASSLVLQGISDTIYF. Full variable domain (outside the CDR3, taken from reference TRBV5-1 and TRBJ1-3): KAGVTQTPRYLIKTRGQQVTLSCSPISGHRSVSWYQQTPGQGLQFLFEYFSETQRNKGNFPGRFSGRQFSNSRSEMNVSTLELGDSALYLCASSLVLQGISDTIYFGEGSWLTVV.

The J gene is TRBJ2-5, the V gene TRBV28, with TRBD1 matching 8 bases. The J call may be faulty, since TRBJ2-7 better matches the DNA end. Germline lookup yields CDR1 MDHEN and CDR2 SYDVKM. The CDR3 loop spans 15 amino acids. The CDR3 DNA is TGTGCCAGCAGGCCGGACAGGGAACTGACCTACGAGCAGTACTTC. Translated: CASRPDRELTYEQYF.

The chain joins TRBV7-3 to TRBJ2-7; D is perhaps TRBD2 (6 bases). V lost 5 bases, J lost 2 bases, and 16 bases lay in between. The CDR3 contains 15 residues. In germline, CDR1 is SGHTA, CDR2 FQGTGA. The CDR3 bases are TGTGCCAGCAGCGTAGGGTCGGGGGTTACCTACGAGCAGTACTTC. Residues: CASSVGSGVTYEQYF. Together with reference TRBV7-3 and TRBJ2-7, the CDR3 gives the full variable domain: GAGVSQTPSNKVTEKGKYVELRCDPISGHTALYWYRQSLGQGPEFLIYFQGTGAADDSGLPNDRFFAVRPEGSVSTLKIQRTERGDSAVYLCASSVGSGVTYEQYFGPGTRLTVT.

The sample holds a few counts of this clone. The chain joins TRBV29-1 to TRBJ1-5, with D hard to call. Deletions cut 4 bases from V and 7 bases from J, with 11 bases between. CDR3 size: 12 residues. Germline CDR1 SQVTM, CDR2 ANQGSEA. The CDR3 protein is CSVAEGSQPQHF. The CDR3 region has the DNA TGCAGCGTTGCGGAGGGTTCGCAGCCCCAGCATTTT. Supplemented by reference TRBV29-1 and TRBJ1-5, the full variable domain reads SAVISQKPSRDICQRGTSLTIQCQVDSQVTMMFWYRQQPGQSLTLIATANQGSEATYESGFVIDKFPISRPNLTFSTLTVSNMSPEDSSIYLCSVAEGSQPQHFGDGTRLSIL.